Following are 22 T cell receptor beta chains from one sample sequenced in a study of blood T cell repertoires in COVID-19. The assay was immunoSEQ multiplex PCR, and TCRdb's table has in-frame clones only and misses some. The data show tens of thousands of clones, over 75% seen once. The sample taken for sequencing was peripheral blood. The source of these receptors is a man in his 60s with COVID-19, enrolled during active disease.

The chain couples TRBV5-4 to TRBJ2-5, with 11 positions matching TRBD2. Trimming took 3 bases from V and 3 from J; bases not matched to a gene: 1. The CDR3 is 14 residues long. The germline V gene has CDR1 SGHNT and CDR2 YYREEE (reference sequence). The chain's CDR3 is CASSWGLAEETQYF. The CDR3 DNA reads as TGTGCCAGCAGCTGGGGACTAGCGGAAGAGACCCAGTACTTC.

The table lists this clone with a count of one. This sequence joins TRBV15 and TRBJ2-1, with D hard to call. V was pared by 1 base and J by 0 bases, with 4 bases between. Germline-derived CDR1 and CDR2 are LNHNV and YYDKDF (reference sequence). This CDR3 region has 14 residues. The CDR3 sequence is CATSRAGSYNEQFF. Here the CDR3 DNA reads TGTGCCACCAGCAGAGCCGGCTCCTACAATGAGCAGTTCTTC.

The rearrangement uses TRBV6-4 and TRBJ2-2, with 7 bases that match TRBD2. Trimming removed 4 bases from V and 4 bases from J; junction bases left unmatched: 3. The CDR3 loop spans 14 amino acids. Per germline, CDR1 MRHNA and CDR2 SNTAGT. The CDR3: CASSVGGSTGELFF. As DNA, the CDR3 is TGTGCCAGCAGTGTGGGAGGGAGCACCGGGGAGCTGTTTTTT.

V is TRBV9 and J is TRBJ1-2; tentative D call: TRBD1 (6 bases). The V gene lost 0 bases and the J gene lost 3 bases, with 24 bases spanning the gap. Germline CDR1 and CDR2: SGDLS and YYNGEE. The CDR3 sequence is 19 residues long. The CDR3 loop is CASSVGNLPGQKGDYGYTF. The CDR3, as DNA: TGTGCCAGCAGCGTAGGAAACTTACCGGGACAAAAAGGGGACTATGGCTACACCTTC.

The rearrangement joins TRBV18 to TRBJ1-2, with 8 nucleotides matching TRBD1. Germline V gives CDR1 KGHSH, CDR2 LQKENI. Unmatched junction bases numbered 14, after V lost 6 bases and J lost 5 bases. This CDR3 is built from 16 residues. CDR3 in amino acids: CASSAAQSGGIYGYTF. CDR3 in DNA: TGTGCCAGCTCGGCGGCTCAATCAGGGGGCATTTATGGCTACACCTTC.

The CDR3 nucleotides are TGTGCCAGCAGCCCCCGGACAGGGAGGTACGAGCAGTACTTC. Its protein is CASSPRTGRYEQYF. V gene TRBV9 combines with J gene TRBJ2-7, with 8 bases aligning to TRBD1. Germline V gene lookup returns CDR1 SGDLS and CDR2 YYNGEE. V dropped 4 bases and J dropped 4; count of bases not matched to a gene: 7. The CDR3 has 14 amino acids. Drawing the rest from reference TRBV9 and TRBJ2-7, the complete variable domain is DSGVTQTPKHLITATGQRVTLRCSPRSGDLSVYWYQQSLDQGLQFLIQYYNGEERAKGNILERFSAQQFPDLHSELNLSSLELGDSALYFCASSPRTGRYEQYFGPGTRLTVT.

This clone was counted between two and nine times. The V gene is TRBV27, the J gene TRBJ2-7; D perhaps matches TRBD1 (5 bases). CDR3 length: 14 amino acids. V was shortened by 3 bases and J by 2 bases, with 11 bases between the two germline ends. The germline V gene has CDR1 MNHEY and CDR2 SMNVEV (reference sequence). For the CDR3, the DNA is TGTGCCAGCAGTTTGAGGACATACCCCTACGAGCAGTACTTC. Its protein is CASSLRTYPYEQYF.

The V gene is TRBV5-4, the J gene TRBJ2-3; D might be TRBD1 (6 bases). Between the trimmed V and J ends, which lost 3 bases and 3 bases, there was a span of 8 bases. The CDR3 length is 13 residues. Germline V gene sequence: CDR1 SGHNT, CDR2 YYREEE (reference sequence). The CDR3 protein is CASSSRGTDTQYF. The CDR3 DNA is TGTGCCAGCAGCTCCAGGGGTACAGATACGCAGTATTTT.

The chain recombines TRBV2 with TRBJ1-3; 9 bases align to TRBD1. Unmatched junction bases numbered 7, after V lost 7 bases and J lost 3 bases. The CDR3 length is 15 residues. Germline assignment: CDR1 SNHLY and CDR2 FYNNEI. The CDR3 bases are TGTGCCAGCAACATCGGGACAGGGCTTGGAAACACCATATATTTT. As protein: CASNIGTGLGNTIYF.

V and J are TRBV30 and TRBJ1-1; no reliable D call. The CDR3 is 14 residues long. Germline values: CDR1 GTSNPN, CDR2 SVGIG (reference sequence). Trimming stripped 0 bases from V and 5 bases from J, with 13 bases between. In DNA form, the CDR3 reads TGTGCCTGGAGTGTACGGGGAGGGAAAACTGAAGCTTTCTTT. This sequence encodes CAWSVRGGKTEAFF.

The J gene is TRBJ1-6, the V gene TRBV2; D is ambiguous. CDR3 size: 15 residues. Germline CDR1 is SNHLY and CDR2 is FYNNEI. V lost 2 bases to trimming and J lost 0 bases, with 5 bases between them. In DNA, the CDR3 is TGTGCCAGCAGTGAATCTAGCTCCTATAATTCACCCCTCCACTTT. It specifies CASSESSSYNSPLHF.

The chain is built from TRBV3-1 (or the pseudogene TRBV3-2) and TRBJ2-1; D remains ambiguous. The CDR3 contains 12 residues. The germline gives CDR1 LGHDT, CDR2 YNNKEL (reference sequence). V dropped 6 bases and J dropped 5 bases, with 8 bases sitting between them. The CDR3 nucleotides read TGTGCCAGCAGTCGCGCTAACAATGAGCAGTTCTTC. Residues: CASSRANNEQFF.

The rearrangement joins TRBV7-8 to TRBJ1-4; TRBD1 matches 7 bases. From germline, CDR1 is SGHVS and CDR2 FQNEAQ. CDR3 size: 15 residues. V shed 2 bases, J shed 3 bases, and the junction held 3 bases outside the gene matches. The CDR3 DNA is TGTGCCAGCAGCTTAATAGGGGGCCCTAATGAAAAACTGTTTTTT. It is translated as CASSLIGGPNEKLFF.

The chain links TRBV25-1 to TRBJ1-2, with 7 bases fitting TRBD1. V lost 6 bases to trimming and J lost 2 bases; unmatched junction nucleotides: 6. This CDR3 comprises 14 residues. From germline, CDR1 is MGHDK and CDR2 SYGVNS. CDR3 DNA sequence: TGTGCCAGCAGCGGGGACAGAGTGAACTATGGCTACACCTTC. It specifies CASSGDRVNYGYTF.

J is TRBJ2-1 and V is TRBV4-2; 10 bases are a match to TRBD2. Germline V gene sequence: CDR1 LGHNA, CDR2 YNFKEQ. The CDR3 consists of 16 residues. V trimming: 5 bases; J trimming: 5 bases; junction bases outside the gene matches: 9. The CDR3 reads CASSSVPAGGDNEQFF. CDR3 nucleotides: TGTGCCAGCAGCTCGGTTCCAGCGGGAGGGGACAATGAGCAGTTCTTC.

This chain links TRBV5-1 with TRBJ1-1, with D possibly TRBD1 on 5 matching bases. V lost 4 bases, J lost 1 base, and 17 bases lay in between. The CDR3 loop spans 16 amino acids. CDR1 SGHRS and CDR2 YFSETQ come from the germline V gene. The CDR3 reads CASSGGTGVTNTEAFF. DNA of the CDR3: TGCGCCAGCAGCGGGGGGACCGGGGTTACGAACACTGAAGCTTTCTTT. Looking up the rest from reference TRBV5-1 and TRBJ1-1 gives the full variable domain: KAGVTQTPRYLIKTRGQQVTLSCSPISGHRSVSWYQQTPGQGLQFLFEYFSETQRNKGNFPGRFSGRQFSNSRSEMNVSTLELGDSALYLCASSGGTGVTNTEAFFGQGTRLTVV.

The chain joins TRBV11-2 to TRBJ2-7; 10 bases map to TRBD1. V gave up 6 bases and J gave up 2 bases; unmatched junction bases: 7. The germline V gene has CDR1 SGHAT and CDR2 FQNNGV. The length of the CDR3 is 15 residues. CDR3 in amino acids: CASSRQGAQPYEQYF. In DNA form, the CDR3 reads TGTGCCAGCAGTCGACAGGGGGCGCAACCCTACGAGCAGTACTTC.

This chain connects TRBV27 to TRBJ2-1; 8 nucleotides align to TRBD2. There are 16 residues in the CDR3. The V gene's germline CDR1 is MNHEY and CDR2 SMNVEV (reference sequence). The trim removed 6 bases at V and 7 bases at J, leaving 14 bases unmatched. The CDR3 DNA reads TGTGCCAGCAGCTCCCCAGTAGCGGGAAAGGGAAATGAGCAGTTCTTC. Protein: CASSSPVAGKGNEQFF.

The chain joins TRBV5-4 to TRBJ1-5; D not resolved. V dropped 7 bases and J dropped 3 bases, with 14 bases sitting between them. CDR1 SGHNT and CDR2 YYREEE come from the germline V gene (reference sequence). The CDR3 runs 14 residues. CDR3 sequence: CASCLYGTNQPQHF. In nucleotides, the CDR3 is TGTGCCAGCTGTTTATACGGTACCAATCAGCCCCAGCATTTT.

This clone was counted between two and nine times. The genes are TRBV19 and TRBJ1-3, with D possibly being TRBD1 (6 bases). The length of the CDR3 is 14 residues. V was cut by 3 bases and J by 0 bases, with 6 bases left in between. Germline V CDR1 and CDR2: LNHDA, SQIVND (reference sequence). The CDR3 here is CASSIRGSGNTIYF. In DNA, the CDR3 is TGTGCCAGTAGTATCAGGGGCTCTGGAAACACCATATATTTT. Looking up the rest from reference TRBV19 and TRBJ1-3 gives the full variable domain: DGGITQSPKYLFRKEGQNVTLSCEQNLNHDAMYWYRQDPGQGLRLIYYSQIVNDFQKGDIAEGYSVSREKKESFPLTVTSAQKNPTAFYLCASSIRGSGNTIYFGEGSWLTVV.

The chain carries TRBV4-1 and TRBJ2-2, with D perhaps matching TRBD1 (6 bases). Looked up from germline, CDR1 is MGHRA and CDR2 is YSYEKL. The V gene lost 4 bases and the J gene lost 4 bases, with 16 bases spanning the gap. The CDR3 extends over 16 amino acids. The CDR3 sequence is CASSPTQIQGTGELFF. In nucleotides, the CDR3 is TGCGCCAGCAGCCCAACCCAAATACAGGGCACCGGGGAGCTGTTTTTT.

This clone was counted at least ten times. This sequence joins TRBV6-5 and TRBJ2-1; possibly TRBD1 for D (6 bases). Trimming shortened V by 4 bases and J by 5 bases, and 18 bases separated the two germline ends. CDR1 is MNHEY and CDR2 is SVGAGI in the germline V gene. CDR3 length: 16 amino acids. In DNA form, the CDR3 reads TGTGCCAGCAGTTCTTCAGGGGAGACGAAAAACAATGAGCAGTTCTTC. This gives the protein CASSSSGETKNNEQFF.